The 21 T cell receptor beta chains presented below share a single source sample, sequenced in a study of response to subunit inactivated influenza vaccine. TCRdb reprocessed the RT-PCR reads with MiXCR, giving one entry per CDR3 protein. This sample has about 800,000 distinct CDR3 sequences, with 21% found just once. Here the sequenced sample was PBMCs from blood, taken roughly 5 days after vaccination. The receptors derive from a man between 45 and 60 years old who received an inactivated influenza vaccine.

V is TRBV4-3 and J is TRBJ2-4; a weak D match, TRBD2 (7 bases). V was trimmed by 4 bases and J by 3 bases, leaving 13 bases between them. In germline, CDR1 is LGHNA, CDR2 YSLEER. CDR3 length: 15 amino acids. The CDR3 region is CASSREGHYKNIQYF. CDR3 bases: TGCGCCAGCAGCCGGGAGGGACATTACAAAAACATTCAGTACTTC.

CDR3: CASSLEGARSATEAFF. Here the CDR3 DNA reads TGCGCCAGCAGCTTGGAGGGGGCCCGGAGTGCCACTGAAGCTTTCTTT. The V gene is TRBV5-1, the J gene TRBJ1-1; 7 nucleotides agree with TRBD1. The V and J ends lost 0 bases and 4 bases, in that order; junction bases with no gene match: 9. CDR1 is SGHRS and CDR2 is YFSETQ in the germline V gene. The CDR3 consists of 16 residues.

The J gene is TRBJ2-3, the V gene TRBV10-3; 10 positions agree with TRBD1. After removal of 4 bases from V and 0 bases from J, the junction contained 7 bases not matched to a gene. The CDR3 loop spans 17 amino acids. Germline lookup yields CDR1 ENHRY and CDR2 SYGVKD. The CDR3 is CAISAGTGVTSTDTQYF. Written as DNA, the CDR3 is TGTGCCATCAGTGCCGGGACAGGGGTTACTAGCACAGATACGCAGTATTTT.

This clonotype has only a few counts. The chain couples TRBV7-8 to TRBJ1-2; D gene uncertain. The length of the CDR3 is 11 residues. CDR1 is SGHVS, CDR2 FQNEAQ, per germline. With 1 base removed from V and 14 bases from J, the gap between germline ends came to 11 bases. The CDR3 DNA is TGTGCCAGCAGCTTAGACGGACTATGGACCTTC. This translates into CASSLDGLWTF.

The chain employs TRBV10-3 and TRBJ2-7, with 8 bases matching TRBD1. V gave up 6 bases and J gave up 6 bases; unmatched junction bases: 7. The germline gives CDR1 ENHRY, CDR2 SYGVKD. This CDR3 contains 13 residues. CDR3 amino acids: CAISTGQAGEQYF. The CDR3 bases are TGTGCCATCAGCACGGGACAGGCGGGCGAGCAGTACTTC.

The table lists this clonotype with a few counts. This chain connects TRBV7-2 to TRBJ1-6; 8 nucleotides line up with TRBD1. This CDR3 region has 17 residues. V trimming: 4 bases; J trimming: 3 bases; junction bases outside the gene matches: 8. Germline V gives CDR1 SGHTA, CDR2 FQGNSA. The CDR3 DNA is TGTGCCAGCAGCTCCGGACAGGGAAATATCTATAATTCACCCCTCCACTTT. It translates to CASSSGQGNIYNSPLHF.

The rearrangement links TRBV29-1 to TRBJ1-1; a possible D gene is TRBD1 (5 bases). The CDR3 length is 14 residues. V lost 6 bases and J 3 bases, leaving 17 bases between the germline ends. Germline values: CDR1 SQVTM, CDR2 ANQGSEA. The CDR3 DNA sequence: TGCAGCGTCCGGTTGGGCAGGGCGGACACTGAAGCTTTCTTT. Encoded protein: CSVRLGRADTEAFF.

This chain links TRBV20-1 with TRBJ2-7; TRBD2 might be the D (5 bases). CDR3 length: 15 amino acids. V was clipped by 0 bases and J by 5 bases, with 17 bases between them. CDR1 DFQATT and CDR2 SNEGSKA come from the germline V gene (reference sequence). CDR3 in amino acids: CSARDLVRVRDEQYF. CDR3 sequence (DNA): TGCAGTGCTAGAGATCTCGTGAGGGTTCGCGACGAGCAGTACTTC.

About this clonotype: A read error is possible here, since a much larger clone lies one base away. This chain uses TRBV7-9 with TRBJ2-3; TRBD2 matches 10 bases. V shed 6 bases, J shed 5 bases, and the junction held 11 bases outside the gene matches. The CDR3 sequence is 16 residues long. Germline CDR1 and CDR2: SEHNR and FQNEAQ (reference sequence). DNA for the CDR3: TGTGCCAGCAGACCTAAAAGCGGGAGGGCCTTAGATACGCAGTATTTT. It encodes CASRPKSGRALDTQYF.

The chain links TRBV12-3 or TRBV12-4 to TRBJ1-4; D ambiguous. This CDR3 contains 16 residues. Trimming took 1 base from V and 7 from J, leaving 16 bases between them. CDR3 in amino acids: CASSLVLKEDGEKLFF. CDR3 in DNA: TGTGCCAGCAGTTTAGTCTTGAAAGAAGATGGTGAAAAACTGTTTTTT.

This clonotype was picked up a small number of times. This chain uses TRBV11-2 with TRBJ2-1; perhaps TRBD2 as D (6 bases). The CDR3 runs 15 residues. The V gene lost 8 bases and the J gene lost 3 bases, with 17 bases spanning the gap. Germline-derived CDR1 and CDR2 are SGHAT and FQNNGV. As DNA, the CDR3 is TGTGCCAGCGACACGAGCGGGCGATACTACAATGAGCAGTTCTTC. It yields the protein CASDTSGRYYNEQFF.

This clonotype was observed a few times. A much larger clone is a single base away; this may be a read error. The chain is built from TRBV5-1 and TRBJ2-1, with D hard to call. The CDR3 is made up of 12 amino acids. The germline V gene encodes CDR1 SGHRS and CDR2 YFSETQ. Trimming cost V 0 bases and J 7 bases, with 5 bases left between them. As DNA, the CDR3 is TGCGCCAGCAGCTTGGCCGAGAATGAGCAGTTCTTC. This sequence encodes CASSLAENEQFF.

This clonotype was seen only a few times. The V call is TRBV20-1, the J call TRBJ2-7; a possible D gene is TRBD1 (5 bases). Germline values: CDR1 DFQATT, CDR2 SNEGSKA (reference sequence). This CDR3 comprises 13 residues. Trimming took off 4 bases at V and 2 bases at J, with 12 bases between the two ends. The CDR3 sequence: CSATLVRAYEQYF. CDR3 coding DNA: TGCAGTGCTACTCTAGTCAGGGCCTACGAGCAGTACTTC.

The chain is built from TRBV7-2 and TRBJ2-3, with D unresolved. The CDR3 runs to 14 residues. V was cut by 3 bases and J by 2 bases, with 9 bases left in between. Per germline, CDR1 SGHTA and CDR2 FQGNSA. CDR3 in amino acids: CASSFRRTTDTQYF. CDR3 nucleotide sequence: TGTGCCAGCAGCTTCCGGCGGACCACAGATACGCAGTATTTT.

The CDR3 DNA follows: TGCGCCAGCAGCTTGTACACTAGCTCCTACGAGCAGTACTTC. Translated: CASSLYTSSYEQYF. The rearrangement uses TRBV5-1 and TRBJ2-7; the D gene is possibly TRBD2 (5 bases). The germline gives CDR1 SGHRS, CDR2 YFSETQ. The V gene lost 1 base and the J gene lost 0 bases, with 8 bases spanning the gap. CDR3 length equals 14 residues.

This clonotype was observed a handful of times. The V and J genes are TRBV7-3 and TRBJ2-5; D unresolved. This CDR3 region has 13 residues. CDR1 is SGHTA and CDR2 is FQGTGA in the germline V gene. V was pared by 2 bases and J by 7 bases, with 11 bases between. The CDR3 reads CASSLVSVGTQYF. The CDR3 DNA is TGTGCCAGCAGCTTAGTTTCAGTCGGGACCCAGTACTTC.

The CDR3 nucleotides are TGTGCCATCAGTGGGACAGTGTCTGGGGCCAACGTCCTGACTTTC. Translation gives CAISGTVSGANVLTF. The V call is TRBV10-3, the J call TRBJ2-6; maybe TRBD1 (6 bases). The V end was cut by 4 bases, the J end by 1 base, with 8 bases between. Germline lookup yields CDR1 ENHRY and CDR2 SYGVKD. The CDR3 totals 15 residues.

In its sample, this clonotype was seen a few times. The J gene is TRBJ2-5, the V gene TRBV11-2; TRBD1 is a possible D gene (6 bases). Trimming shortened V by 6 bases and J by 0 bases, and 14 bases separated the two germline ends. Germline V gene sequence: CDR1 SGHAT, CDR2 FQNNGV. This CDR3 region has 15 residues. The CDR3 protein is CASSYQTGYQETQYF. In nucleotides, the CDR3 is TGTGCCAGCAGTTACCAAACAGGGTACCAAGAGACCCAGTACTTC. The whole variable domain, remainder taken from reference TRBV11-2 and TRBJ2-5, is EAGVAQSPRYKIIEKRQSVAFWCNPISGHATLYWYQQILGQGPKLLIQFQNNGVVDDSQLPKDRFSAERLKGVDSTLKIQPAKLEDSAVYLCASSYQTGYQETQYFGPGTRLLVL.

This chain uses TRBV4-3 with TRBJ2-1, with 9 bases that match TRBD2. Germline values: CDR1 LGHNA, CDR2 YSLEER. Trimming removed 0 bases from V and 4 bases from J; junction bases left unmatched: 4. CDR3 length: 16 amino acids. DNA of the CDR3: TGCGCCAGCAGCCAAGATGCGGGAGGGTCATACAATGAGCAGTTCTTC. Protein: CASSQDAGGSYNEQFF.

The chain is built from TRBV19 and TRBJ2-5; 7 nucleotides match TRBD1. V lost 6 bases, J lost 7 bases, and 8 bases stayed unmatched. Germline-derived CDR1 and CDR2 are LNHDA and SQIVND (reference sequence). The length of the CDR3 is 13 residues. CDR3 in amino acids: CASRQQGRGTQYF. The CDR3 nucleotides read TGTGCCAGTAGGCAACAGGGGAGAGGGACCCAGTACTTC.

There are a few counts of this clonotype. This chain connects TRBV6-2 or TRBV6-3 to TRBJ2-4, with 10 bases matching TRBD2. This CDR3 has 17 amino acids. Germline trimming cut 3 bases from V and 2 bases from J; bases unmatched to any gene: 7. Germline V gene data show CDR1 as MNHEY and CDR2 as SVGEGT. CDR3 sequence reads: CASSYWSSGSSKNIQYF. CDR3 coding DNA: TGTGCCAGCAGTTATTGGTCTAGCGGGAGTTCCAAAAACATTCAGTACTTC.